The 20 T cell receptor beta chains given below trace back to one sample, sequenced in a study of low-dose radiotherapy and immunotherapy resistance in tumors. Time point given: before trial treatment. TRAV- and TRBV-specific primers primed first-strand cDNA, covering alpha and beta chains. TCRs were amplified for 15 to 25 PCR cycles with a constant-region primer and V-primer adapter. TCRdb analysed the reads with MiXCR anew, one entry per CDR3 protein. This table has tens of thousands of distinct CDR3 sequences, 8% to 10% appearing once. Sequencing was performed on PBMCs, taken before treatment. The receptors originated from a male donor with prostate cancer.

This clonotype has ten or more counts. This chain uses TRBV27 with TRBJ2-3; D not resolved. The CDR3 loop spans 13 amino acids. The germline CDR1 and CDR2 sequences are MNHEY and SMNVEV (reference sequence). V was cut by 3 bases and J by 0 bases, with 4 bases left in between. The CDR3 DNA sequence: TGTGCCAGCAGTTTTTTTAGCACAGATACGCAGTATTTT. This translates into CASSFFSTDTQYF.

This clonotype was counted ten times or more. The rearrangement joins TRBV6-5 to TRBJ1-2; D call uncertain. The CDR3 consists of 14 residues. Trimming removed 5 bases from V and 8 bases from J, with 18 bases in between. The germline gives CDR1 MNHEY, CDR2 SVGAGI. DNA of the CDR3: TGTGCCAGCAGTCCAGCAAGCGGCGCCTCCGGCTACACCTTC. Protein sequence: CASSPASGASGYTF.

The sample holds many counts of this clonotype. The V gene is TRBV6-2 or TRBV6-3, the J gene TRBJ2-7, with D perhaps TRBD1 or TRBD2 (5 bases each). This CDR3 has 16 residues. Germline values: CDR1 MNHEY, CDR2 SVGEGT. Between the trimmed V and J ends, which lost 6 bases and 0 bases, there was a span of 18 bases. Here the CDR3 DNA reads TGTGCCAGCAGGGGGAGTTACAGGATTAGCTCCTACGAGCAGTACTTC. It specifies CASRGSYRISSYEQYF.

This clonotype was seen at least ten times. V usage is TRBV20-1 and J usage is TRBJ2-1; 10 positions match TRBD2. The CDR3 covers 14 residues. V gave up 1 base and J gave up 6 bases; unmatched junction bases: 3. From germline, CDR1 is DFQATT and CDR2 SNEGSKA (reference sequence). CDR3 in amino acids: CSARVSGRPNEQFF. The CDR3 DNA reads TGCAGTGCTAGAGTTAGCGGGAGGCCCAATGAGCAGTTCTTC.

The V gene is TRBV30, the J gene TRBJ1-2; 10 bases agree with TRBD1. Germline V lookup: CDR1 GTSNPN, CDR2 SVGIG (reference sequence). This CDR3 spans 18 amino acids. The V and J ends lost 3 bases and 4 bases, in that order; junction bases with no gene match: 17. CDR3 residues: CAWRGRAGDRGSGYGYTF. The CDR3 DNA is TGTGCCTGGAGGGGGCGAGCAGGGGACAGGGGTTCGGGCTATGGCTACACCTTC.

This clonotype was recorded many times. The J gene is TRBJ2-7, the V gene TRBV29-1, with D perhaps TRBD2 (6 bases). The germline V gene encodes CDR1 SQVTM and CDR2 ANQGSEA. This CDR3 has 12 amino acids. V dropped 5 bases and J dropped 6 bases, with 14 bases sitting between them. The CDR3, as DNA: TGCAGCGTTTCCCCGGAGGGATTCGAGCAGTACTTC. It translates to CSVSPEGFEQYF.

This clonotype was observed a handful of times. The J gene is TRBJ2-1, the V gene TRBV7-2, with TRBD2 as a possible D gene (6 bases). The length of the CDR3 is 13 residues. Trimming pared 8 bases from V and 8 bases from J, leaving 16 bases between. Germline CDR1 is SGHTA and CDR2 is FQGNSA. The CDR3 here is CASARRAGHEQFF. The CDR3 DNA follows: TGTGCCAGCGCGCGTCGAGCGGGCCATGAGCAGTTCTTC.

This clonotype was detected only once. V gene TRBV18 combines with J gene TRBJ1-1, with D maybe TRBD1 (6 bases). CDR3 length: 13 residues. Per germline, CDR1 KGHSH and CDR2 LQKENI. The V gene lost 6 bases and the J gene lost 6 bases, with 14 bases spanning the gap. The CDR3 sequence is CASSANRDAEAFF. DNA for the CDR3: TGTGCCAGCTCCGCGAACAGGGACGCTGAAGCTTTCTTT.

J is TRBJ2-3 and V is TRBV28, with D possibly being TRBD1 or TRBD2 (5 bases each). Germline loops: CDR1 MDHEN, CDR2 SYDVKM. The CDR3 is 14 residues long. The V and J ends lost 9 bases and 3 bases respectively, with 16 bases between them. The CDR3 loop reads CASGPWGRTDTQYF. Here the CDR3 DNA reads TGTGCCAGTGGTCCGTGGGGACGGACAGATACGCAGTATTTT.

This clonotype was recorded at least ten times. The rearrangement links TRBV7-2 to TRBJ2-3, with unresolved D. Trimming stripped 3 bases from V and 2 bases from J, with 12 bases between. Germline CDR1 is SGHTA and CDR2 is FQGNSA. CDR3 size: 15 residues. The CDR3 nucleotides read TGTGCCAGCAGCTTTACGCGCATTATCACAGATACGCAGTATTTT. Translating it yields CASSFTRIITDTQYF.

This clonotype was picked up many times. The chain uses TRBV4-1 and TRBJ2-1; TRBD2 aligns across 7 bases. The CDR3 consists of 15 residues. The germline V gene encodes CDR1 MGHRA and CDR2 YSYEKL. With 0 bases clipped from V and 8 bases from J, the junction kept 7 bases outside the gene matches. As DNA, the CDR3 is TGCGCCAGCAGCCAAGATGGGCGGGAGTGGGATGAGCAGTTCTTC. Protein: CASSQDGREWDEQFF.

This clonotype was recorded at least ten times. The chain recombines TRBV27 with TRBJ1-1; 9 positions match TRBD1. The CDR3 contains 14 residues. CDR1 is MNHEY, CDR2 SMNVEV, per germline (reference sequence). V lost 5 bases, J lost 4 bases, and 5 bases stayed unmatched. CDR3 amino acids: CASSHRGQGTEAFF. Here the CDR3 DNA reads TGTGCCAGCAGTCACAGGGGGCAGGGCACTGAAGCTTTCTTT.

This clonotype was seen at least ten times. This sequence joins TRBV27 and TRBJ2-5, with 11 bases aligning to TRBD2. Germline V gene sequence: CDR1 MNHEY, CDR2 SMNVEV (reference sequence). This CDR3 contains 15 residues. The trim removed 7 bases at V and 5 bases at J, leaving 9 bases unmatched. The CDR3 coding sequence is TGTGCCAGCACTTCTAGCGGGAGGTCAATTGAGACCCAGTACTTC. Amino acid sequence: CASTSSGRSIETQYF.

This clonotype was recorded many times. The gene calls are TRBV5-3 and TRBJ2-1, with D possibly TRBD2 on 5 matching bases. TRBV5-3 is an open reading frame whose function is uncertain. This CDR3 region has 15 residues. V was pared by 2 bases and J by 6 bases, with 15 bases between. CDR3 sequence (DNA): TGTGCCAGAAGCTTTTGGCGGAGCGGTATCAATGAGCAGTTCTTC. The encoded protein is CARSFWRSGINEQFF.

The table lists this clonotype with many counts. The V call is TRBV18, the J call TRBJ2-1, with 8 positions matching TRBD2. The germline gives CDR1 KGHSH, CDR2 LQKENI. The CDR3 is 16 residues long. V shed 0 bases and J 6 bases; nucleotides not matched to a gene: 7. Here the CDR3 reads CASSPPNGRAGNEQFF. Here the CDR3 DNA reads TGTGCCAGCTCACCACCAAACGGGAGGGCAGGCAATGAGCAGTTCTTC.

This clonotype was recorded many times. The genes are TRBV7-2 and TRBJ1-2; tentatively, D is TRBD1 (5 bases). The CDR3 consists of 15 residues. In germline, CDR1 is SGHTA, CDR2 FQGNSA. Deletions cut 0 bases from V and 0 bases from J, with 8 bases between. CDR3 sequence reads: CASSLAGTANYGYTF. The CDR3 DNA reads TGTGCCAGCAGCTTAGCGGGGACGGCTAACTATGGCTACACCTTC.

This chain joins TRBV30 and TRBJ1-2; unclear D gene. The V end lost 3 bases, the J end lost 6 bases, and 14 bases lay between the germline ends. Germline CDR1 is GTSNPN and CDR2 is SVGIG (reference sequence). The CDR3 runs to 13 residues. CDR3 nucleotide sequence: TGTGCCTGGAGCCGTATGGGGAACAATGGCTACACCTTC. It codes for CAWSRMGNNGYTF.

This clonotype was observed many times. This sequence joins TRBV13 and TRBJ2-3, with 14 positions matching TRBD2. After removal of 5 bases from V and 5 bases from J, the junction contained 9 bases not matched to a gene. Germline CDR1 PRHDT, CDR2 FYEKMQ (reference sequence). The CDR3 contains 17 residues. CDR3 in DNA: TGTGCCAGCAGCCTCAGACTAGCGGGAGGGCCTAAAGATACGCAGTATTTT. Protein sequence: CASSLRLAGGPKDTQYF.

This clonotype was detected many times. This chain links TRBV7-9 with TRBJ2-3; no reliable D call. The CDR3 consists of 11 residues. The V gene lost 5 bases and the J gene lost 6 bases, with 6 bases spanning the gap. Germline loops: CDR1 SEHNR, CDR2 FQNEAQ (reference sequence). The CDR3 DNA follows: TGTGCCAGCAGCGATGTGGATACGCAGTATTTT. Translating gives CASSDVDTQYF.

This clonotype was observed many times. The V and J genes are TRBV6-5 and TRBJ1-2; D may be TRBD1 (6 bases). Germline CDR1 and CDR2: MNHEY and SVGAGI. V was pared by 7 bases and J by 4 bases, with 13 bases between. This CDR3 comprises 13 residues. The CDR3 sequence is CASKKTGGYGYTF. DNA of the CDR3: TGTGCCAGCAAGAAGACAGGCGGCTATGGCTACACCTTC.